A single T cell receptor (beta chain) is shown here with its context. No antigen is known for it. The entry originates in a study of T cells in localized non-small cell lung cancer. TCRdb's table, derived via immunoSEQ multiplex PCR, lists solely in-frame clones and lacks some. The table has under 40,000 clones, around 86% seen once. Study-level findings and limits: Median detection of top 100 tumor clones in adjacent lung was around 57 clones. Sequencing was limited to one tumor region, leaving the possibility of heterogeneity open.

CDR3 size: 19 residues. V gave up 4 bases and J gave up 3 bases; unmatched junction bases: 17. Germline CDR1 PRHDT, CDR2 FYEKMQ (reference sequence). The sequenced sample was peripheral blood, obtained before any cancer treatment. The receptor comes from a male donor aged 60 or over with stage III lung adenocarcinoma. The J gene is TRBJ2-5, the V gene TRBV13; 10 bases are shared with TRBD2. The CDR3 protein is CASSSTLVAGGAPEETQYF. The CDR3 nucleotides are TGTGCCAGCAGCTCCACTTTGGTAGCGGGGGGTGCCCCGGAAGAGACCCAGTACTTC.